This note documents a single T cell receptor (beta chain) sequence. The table came from immunoSEQ multiplex PCR; TCRdb's copy has only in-frame clones and leaves some out. The table records about 120,000 clones, roughly four fifths of them present only once. These data are taken from a study of blood T cell repertoires in COVID-19. Study-level information: The cDNA or gDNA used as material had been derived from T cells, B-cell-depleted T cells, or PBMCs.

This sequence was found in a man aged 60-69 years with acute or convalescent COVID-19. What was sequenced was peripheral blood.

CDR3 residues: CASSWGQGEGAFF. Written as DNA, the CDR3 is TGTGCCAGCAGCTGGGGTCAGGGGGAAGGAGCTTTCTTT. The chain employs TRBV5-6 and TRBJ1-1, with 7 bases matching TRBD1. Trimming at V came to 3 bases and at J to 10 bases, leaving 9 bases not matched to a gene. CDR1 SGHDT and CDR2 YYEEEE come from the germline V gene. The CDR3 contains 13 residues.